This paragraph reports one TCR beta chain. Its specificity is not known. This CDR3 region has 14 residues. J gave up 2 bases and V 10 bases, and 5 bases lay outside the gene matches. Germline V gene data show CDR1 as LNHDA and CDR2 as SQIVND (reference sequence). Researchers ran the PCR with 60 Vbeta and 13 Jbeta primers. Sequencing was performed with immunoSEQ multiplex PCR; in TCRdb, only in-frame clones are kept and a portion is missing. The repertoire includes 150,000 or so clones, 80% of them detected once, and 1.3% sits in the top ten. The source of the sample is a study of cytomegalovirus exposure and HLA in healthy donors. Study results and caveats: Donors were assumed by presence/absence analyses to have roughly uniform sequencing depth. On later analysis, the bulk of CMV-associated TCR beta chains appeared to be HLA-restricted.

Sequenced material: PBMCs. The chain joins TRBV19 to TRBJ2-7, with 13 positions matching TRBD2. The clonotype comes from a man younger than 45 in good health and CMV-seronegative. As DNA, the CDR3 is TGTGCCACCATGGGACTAGCGGGGACCTACGAGCAGTACTTC. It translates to CATMGLAGTYEQYF.